This TCR beta chain was captured in a study of CD8 T cells in Susac syndrome. V shed 7 bases and J 1 base; nucleotides not matched to a gene: 10. There are 15 residues in the CDR3. Germline-derived CDR1 and CDR2 are SQVTM and ANQGSEA. Random-hexamer reverse transcription was applied to about 0.45 to 1 ug RNA. TCRdb processed the immunoSEQ multiplex PCR reads anew with MiXCR; each CDR3 protein has one entry. The profile shows approximately 80,000 distinct CDR3 sequences, about 91% of them singletons. This sequence was found in a human donor with multiple sclerosis. This chain connects TRBV29-1 to TRBJ2-5; 9 bases are shared with TRBD2. Sequenced material: CD8+ T cells from PBMCs. This CDR3 is CSALHSGGSQETQYF. CDR3 DNA: TGCAGCGCCCTCCACAGCGGGGGGTCCCAAGAGACCCAGTACTTC.